This entry lists 18 T cell receptor beta chains sequenced from one sample in a study of T cell repertoires in cytomegalovirus infection (dated by TCRdb to between 2018 and 2021). Sequencing was performed on an Illumina HiSeq 1500. Starting from the raw public reads, TCRdb applied fastp trimming at Q25, assembled clones with MiXCR and retained in-frame beta chains. When rows share a CDR3 protein, they turn into one entry using the most common DNA and genes. Across this sample there are 680,000 or so distinct CDR3 sequences, with 35% seen only once. Jointly, the top ten make up roughly 2.9% of the sample. Sequencing input: PBMCs. The receptor source for this set is a human donor in good health (CMV status not recorded). Some clones in this sample may be carry-over from other donors' samples.

This clonotype has a handful of counts. The chain joins TRBV12-3 or TRBV12-4 to TRBJ1-5, with a tentative D call TRBD1 (5 bases). The CDR3 runs to 15 residues. Deletions cut 4 bases from V and 4 bases from J, with 14 bases between. The CDR3 region is CASSSGLVPNQPQHF. The CDR3 region has the DNA TGTGCCAGCAGTTCGGGACTAGTGCCAAATCAGCCCCAGCATTTT.

The rearrangement links TRBV20-1 to TRBJ1-2; no definite D call. CDR1 DFQATT and CDR2 SNEGSKA come from the germline V gene (reference sequence). This CDR3 is built from 14 residues. V was clipped by 0 bases and J by 7 bases, with 15 bases between them. The CDR3 DNA is TGCAGTGCTAGAGATCTGTCGGTAGCAGTTGGCTACACCTTC. This codes for CSARDLSVAVGYTF.

This clonotype was counted many times. The rearrangement links TRBV7-2 to TRBJ1-5; unclear D gene. Germline V gives CDR1 SGHTA, CDR2 FQGNSA. The CDR3 spans 14 residues. Trimming removed 1 base at V and 7 bases at J, with 11 bases between. The CDR3 bases are TGTGCCAGCAGCTTAGTTCGGGCTGGCCAGCCCCAGCATTTT. Protein sequence: CASSLVRAGQPQHF.

Only a few counts were recorded for this clonotype. The gene calls are TRBV6-1 and TRBJ2-1, with TRBD2 matching 9 bases. Germline-derived CDR1 and CDR2 are MNHNS and SASEGT. CDR3 length: 17 residues. Unmatched junction bases numbered 10, after V lost 3 bases and J lost 4 bases. In DNA form, the CDR3 reads TGTGCCAGCAGTGACGTCGGACTAGCGAACTTTTACAATGAGCAGTTCTTC. It translates to CASSDVGLANFYNEQFF.

The chain carries TRBV20-1 and TRBJ1-5, with D possibly TRBD1 on 6 matching bases. The V gene's germline CDR1 is DFQATT and CDR2 SNEGSKA (reference sequence). V was pared by 5 bases and J by 4 bases, with 18 bases between. CDR3 length: 15 residues. This CDR3 is CSAWGGRDLNQPQHF. The CDR3 DNA follows: TGCAGTGCTTGGGGGGGCCGCGACCTTAATCAGCCCCAGCATTTT.

This clonotype occurred a few times. CDR3 nucleotides: TGTGCCAGCAGCTTGTCTGACTTTGGGAGCTCCTACAATGAGCAGTTCTTC. It is translated as CASSLSDFGSSYNEQFF. The chain recombines TRBV5-6 with TRBJ2-1; possible D gene TRBD2, 5 bases. Germline CDR1 reads SGHDT; CDR2 reads YYEEEE. The CDR3 covers 17 residues. V lost 1 base, J lost 0 bases, and 14 bases lay in between.

As to this clonotype: One end of the junction is discordant with germline, which a read error may explain. The chain employs TRBV7-4 and TRBJ1-2; tentatively, D is TRBD1 (5 bases). CDR3 length: 16 residues. CDR1 and CDR2 from the germline V gene are SGHVT and SQSDAQ. In nucleotides, the CDR3 is TGTGCCAGCAGCCCCCTAGGGGCAGCCGAACTCTATGTCTACACCTTC. It encodes CASSPLGAAELYVYTF. The full variable domain, rest sourced from reference TRBV7-4 and TRBJ1-2, is GAGVSQSPRYKVAKRGRDVALRCDSISGHVTLYWYRQTLGQGSEVLTYSQSDAQRDKSGRPSGRFSAERPERSVSTLKIQRTEQGDSAVYLCASSPLGAAELYVYTFGSGTRLTVV.

The chain couples TRBV12-3 or TRBV12-4 to TRBJ1-4; 7 bases fit TRBD1. V was pared by 5 bases and J by 7 bases, with 7 bases of the junction left unmatched. CDR3 size: 14 residues. As DNA, the CDR3 is TGTGCCAGCAGTCCGGCAACAGGGGTTGAAAAACTGTTTTTT. This gives the protein CASSPATGVEKLFF.

The V gene is TRBV6-1, the J gene TRBJ1-1, with D hard to call. Trimming shortened V by 7 bases and J by 0 bases, and 9 bases separated the two germline ends. CDR1 and CDR2 from the germline V gene are MNHNS and SASEGT. This CDR3 spans 13 amino acids. CDR3 coding DNA: TGTGCCAGCAAAGTCGCCATGAACACTGAAGCTTTCTTT. Its protein product is CASKVAMNTEAFF.

The chain couples TRBV6-5 to TRBJ2-1; TRBD2 matches at 7 bases. Germline V gene sequence: CDR1 MNHEY, CDR2 SVGAGI. The CDR3 has 15 residues. V was clipped by 6 bases and J by 8 bases; unmatched bases: 13. The CDR3 here is CASSSGGGSLYEQFF. The CDR3, as DNA: TGTGCCAGCAGCTCTGGGGGGGGGAGTTTGTATGAGCAGTTCTTC.

In the case of this clonotype: This may come from a read error, since a much larger clone is one base off. No conserved phenylalanine or tryptophan is present at the end of the CDR3, so a read error is the likely explanation. The V gene is TRBV7-6, the J gene TRBJ1-2; perhaps TRBD1 as D (5 bases). Germline loops: CDR1 SGHVS, CDR2 FNYEAQ. Trimming took off 2 bases at V and 0 bases at J, with 7 bases between the two ends. The CDR3 spans 14 residues. This CDR3 is CASSLPGTNYGYTL. As DNA, the CDR3 is TGTGCCAGCAGCTTACCAGGGACTAACTATGGCTACACCTTA.

This chain connects TRBV4-1 to TRBJ1-4, with D perhaps TRBD1 (6 bases). The germline V gene encodes CDR1 MGHRA and CDR2 YSYEKL. This CDR3 has 15 residues. V lost 0 bases to trimming and J lost 8 bases, with 13 bases between them. Written as DNA, the CDR3 is TGCGCCAGCAGCCAAGAAGGCGCAGGGGAGGAAAAACTGTTTTTT. It is translated as CASSQEGAGEEKLFF.

A note on this clonotype: A read error may account for a junction end that differs from germline. V is TRBV7-9 and J is TRBJ2-1, with 13 bases aligning to TRBD2. The length of the CDR3 is 16 residues. Germline CDR1 reads SEHNR; CDR2 reads FQNEAQ (reference sequence). The CDR3 DNA reads as TGTTCCAGCAGCCCAAAGGGACTAGCGGGGAACAATGAGCAGTTCTTC. This gives the protein CSSSPKGLAGNNEQFF. The whole variable domain, filled in from reference TRBV7-9 and TRBJ2-1, reads DTGVSQNPRHKITKRGQNVTFRCDPISEHNRLYWYRQTLGQGPEFLTYFQNEAQLEKSRLLSDRFSAERPKGSFSTLEIQRTEQGDSAMYLCSSSPKGLAGNNEQFFGPGTRLTVL.

The rearrangement links TRBV7-9 to TRBJ2-3; 14 bases are a match to TRBD2. Unmatched junction bases numbered 12, after V lost 8 bases and J lost 2 bases. The length of the CDR3 is 18 residues. Germline CDR1 and CDR2: SEHNR and FQNEAQ (reference sequence). Here the CDR3 DNA reads TGTGCCAGCCCCAGACCGGGACTAGCGGGAGCCGACACAGATACGCAGTATTTT. This gives the protein CASPRPGLAGADTDTQYF.

The chain couples TRBV5-1 to TRBJ1-2; D ambiguous. V was shortened by 1 base and J by 6 bases, with 19 bases between the two germline ends. Germline assignment: CDR1 SGHRS and CDR2 YFSETQ. This CDR3 is 16 amino acids long. The CDR3 nucleotides read TGCGCCAGCAGCTTGTCCATCCAGCGGTCCCTCGATGGCTACACCTTC. This gives the protein CASSLSIQRSLDGYTF.

This clonotype was recorded a few times. This sequence joins TRBV7-2 and TRBJ1-2, with 7 bases identical to TRBD1. The CDR3 is 13 residues long. The germline gives CDR1 SGHTA, CDR2 FQGNSA. V lost 2 bases to trimming and J lost 6 bases; unmatched junction nucleotides: 3. CDR3 sequence reads: CASSLWTGDGYTF. The CDR3 DNA follows: TGTGCCAGCAGCTTATGGACAGGAGATGGCTACACCTTC.

Remarks on this clonotype: An end of the junction differs from the germline gene, which may be a read error. This chain joins TRBV7-6 and TRBJ1-4; D gene unclear. This CDR3 has 14 amino acids. Germline assignment: CDR1 SGHVS and CDR2 FNYEAQ. Here the CDR3 reads CGSSLGRYNEKLFF. CDR3 DNA: TGTGGCAGCAGCTTAGGACGGTATAATGAAAAACTGTTTTTT.

This clonotype has at least ten counts. J is TRBJ2-1 and V is TRBV7-8, with 12 bases lining up with TRBD2. J gave up 8 bases and V 3 bases, and 8 bases lay outside the gene matches. CDR3 length equals 16 residues. Looked up from germline, CDR1 is SGHVS and CDR2 is FQNEAQ. CDR3 coding DNA: TGTGCCAGCAGCTTGGCGTCTAGCGGGAGGGCCCATGAGCAGTTCTTC. Protein: CASSLASSGRAHEQFF. Full variable domain (remainder filled in from reference TRBV7-8 and TRBJ2-1): GAGVSQSPRYKVAKRGQDVALRCDPISGHVSLFWYQQALGQGPEFLTYFQNEAQLDKSGLPSDRFFAERPEGSVSTLKIQRTQQEDSAVYLCASSLASSGRAHEQFFGPGTRLTVL.